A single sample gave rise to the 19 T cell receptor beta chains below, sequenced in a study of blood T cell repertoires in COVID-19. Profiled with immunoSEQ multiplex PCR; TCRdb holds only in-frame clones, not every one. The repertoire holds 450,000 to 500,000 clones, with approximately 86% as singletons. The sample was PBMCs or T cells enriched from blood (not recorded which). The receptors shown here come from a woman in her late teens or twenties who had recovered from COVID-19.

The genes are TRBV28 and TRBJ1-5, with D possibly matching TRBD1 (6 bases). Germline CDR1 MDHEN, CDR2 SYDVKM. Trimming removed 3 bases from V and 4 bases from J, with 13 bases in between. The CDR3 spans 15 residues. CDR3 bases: TGTGCCAGCAGTTTTGCCTTCAGGGGTAATCAGCCCCAGCATTTT. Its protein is CASSFAFRGNQPQHF.

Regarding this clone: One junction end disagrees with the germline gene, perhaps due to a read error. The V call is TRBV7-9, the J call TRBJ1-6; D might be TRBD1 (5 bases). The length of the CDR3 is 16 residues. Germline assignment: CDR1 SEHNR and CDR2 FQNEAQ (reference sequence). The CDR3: CASSSLRQRNNSPFHF. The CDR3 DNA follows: TGTGCCAGCAGCTCACTGCGACAGAGAAATAATTCACCCTTCCACTTT.

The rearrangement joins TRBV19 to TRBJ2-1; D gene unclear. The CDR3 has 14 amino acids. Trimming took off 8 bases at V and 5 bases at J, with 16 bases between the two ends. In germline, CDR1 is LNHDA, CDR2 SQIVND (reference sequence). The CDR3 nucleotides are TGTGCCAGTCGATTTACTTCAGGAAACAATGAGCAGTTCTTC. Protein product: CASRFTSGNNEQFF.

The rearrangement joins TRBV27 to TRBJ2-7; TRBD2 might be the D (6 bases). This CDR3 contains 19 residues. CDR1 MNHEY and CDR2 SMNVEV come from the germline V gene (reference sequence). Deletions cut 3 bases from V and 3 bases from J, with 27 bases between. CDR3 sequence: CASSLELPTRPARGYEQYF. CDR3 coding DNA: TGTGCCAGCAGTTTGGAACTGCCCACACGTCCGGCGCGGGGCTACGAGCAGTACTTC.

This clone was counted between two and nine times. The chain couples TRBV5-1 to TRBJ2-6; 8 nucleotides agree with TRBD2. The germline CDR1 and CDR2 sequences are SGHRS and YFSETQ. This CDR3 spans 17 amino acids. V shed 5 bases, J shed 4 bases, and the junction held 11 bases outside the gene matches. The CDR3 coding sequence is TGCGCCAGCAGTTTGCGGGGGGCGACCTCAGGGGCCAACGTCCTGACTTTC. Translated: CASSLRGATSGANVLTF.

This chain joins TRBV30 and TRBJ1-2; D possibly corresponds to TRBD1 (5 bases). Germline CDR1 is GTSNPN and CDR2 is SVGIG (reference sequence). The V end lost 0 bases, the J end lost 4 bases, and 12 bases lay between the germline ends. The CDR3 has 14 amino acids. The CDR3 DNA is TGTGCCTGGAGTGTACGGGGGATTCGCTATGGCTACACCTTC. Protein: CAWSVRGIRYGYTF.

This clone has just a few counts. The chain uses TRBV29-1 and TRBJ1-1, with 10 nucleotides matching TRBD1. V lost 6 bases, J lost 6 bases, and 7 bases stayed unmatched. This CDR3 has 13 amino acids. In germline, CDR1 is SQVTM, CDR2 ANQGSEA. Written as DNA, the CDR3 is TGCAGCGTCAGCCCGGACAGGGGGGCTGAAGCTTTCTTT. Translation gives CSVSPDRGAEAFF.

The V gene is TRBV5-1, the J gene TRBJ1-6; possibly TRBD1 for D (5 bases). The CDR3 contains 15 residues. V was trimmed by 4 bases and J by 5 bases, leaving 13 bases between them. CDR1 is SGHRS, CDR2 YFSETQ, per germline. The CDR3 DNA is TGCGCCAGCAGCCGGGGAGGGGCAGATAATTCACCCCTCCACTTT. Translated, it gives CASSRGGADNSPLHF.

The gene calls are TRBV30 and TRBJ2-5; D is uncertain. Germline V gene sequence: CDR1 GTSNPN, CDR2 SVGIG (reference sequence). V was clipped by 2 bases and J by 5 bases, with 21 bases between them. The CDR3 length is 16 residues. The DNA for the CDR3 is TGTGCCTGGAGTCTGACGGGTTTTTCTTTAAGGGAGACCCAGTACTTC. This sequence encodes CAWSLTGFSLRETQYF. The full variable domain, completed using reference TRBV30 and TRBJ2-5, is SQTIHQWPATLVQPVGSPLSLECTVEGTSNPNLYWYRQAAGRGLQLLFYSVGIGQISSEVPQNLSASRPQDRQFILSSKKLLLSDSGFYLCAWSLTGFSLRETQYFGPGTRLLVL.

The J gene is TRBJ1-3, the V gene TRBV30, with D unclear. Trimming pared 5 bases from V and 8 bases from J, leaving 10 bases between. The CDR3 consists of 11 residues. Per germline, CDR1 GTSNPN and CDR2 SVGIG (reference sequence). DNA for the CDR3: TGTGCCTGGTCCCGACGGGACACCATATATTTT. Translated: CAWSRRDTIYF.

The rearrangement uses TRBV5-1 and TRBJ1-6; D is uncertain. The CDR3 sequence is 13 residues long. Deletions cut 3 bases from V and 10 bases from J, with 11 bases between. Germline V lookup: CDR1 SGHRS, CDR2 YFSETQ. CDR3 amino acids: CASSSAAGSPLHF. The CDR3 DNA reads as TGCGCCAGCAGCTCTGCGGCTGGGTCACCCCTCCACTTT.

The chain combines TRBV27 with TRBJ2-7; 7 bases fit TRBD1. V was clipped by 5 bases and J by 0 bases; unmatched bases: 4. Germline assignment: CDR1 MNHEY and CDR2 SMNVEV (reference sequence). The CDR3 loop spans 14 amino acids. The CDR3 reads CASSTRDSSYEQYF. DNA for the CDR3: TGTGCCAGCAGTACCCGGGACAGCTCCTACGAGCAGTACTTC.

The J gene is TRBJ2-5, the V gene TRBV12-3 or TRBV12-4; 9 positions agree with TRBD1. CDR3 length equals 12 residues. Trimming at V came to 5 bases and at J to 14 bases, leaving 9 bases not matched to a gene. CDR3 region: CASSRTLTGGYF. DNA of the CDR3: TGTGCCAGCAGTCGGACCCTGACAGGGGGATACTTC.

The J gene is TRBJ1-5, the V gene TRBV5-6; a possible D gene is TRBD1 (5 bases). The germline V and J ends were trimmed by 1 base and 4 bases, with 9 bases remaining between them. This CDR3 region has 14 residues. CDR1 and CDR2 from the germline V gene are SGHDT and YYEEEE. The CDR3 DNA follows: TGTGCCAGCAGCTTGACAGGAGATAATCAGCCCCAGCATTTT. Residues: CASSLTGDNQPQHF.

CDR3 bases: TGTGCCAGCTCAAGCCAGACCCAGGGTGGAAACACCATATATTTT. Amino acids: CASSSQTQGGNTIYF. This chain joins TRBV18 and TRBJ1-3; tentatively, D is TRBD1 (5 bases). Trimming pared 5 bases from V and 3 bases from J, leaving 14 bases between. Germline V lookup: CDR1 KGHSH, CDR2 LQKENI. This CDR3 spans 15 amino acids.

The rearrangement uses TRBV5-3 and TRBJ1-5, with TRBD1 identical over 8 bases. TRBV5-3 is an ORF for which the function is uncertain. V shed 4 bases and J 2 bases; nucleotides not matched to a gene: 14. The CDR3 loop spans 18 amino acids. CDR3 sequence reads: CARSGPLTGDSGNQPQHF. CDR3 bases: TGTGCCAGAAGCGGACCTTTGACAGGGGACTCGGGCAATCAGCCCCAGCATTTT.

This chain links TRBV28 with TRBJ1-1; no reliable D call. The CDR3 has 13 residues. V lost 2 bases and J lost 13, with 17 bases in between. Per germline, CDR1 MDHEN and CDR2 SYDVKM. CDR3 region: CASSLDRTSGIFF. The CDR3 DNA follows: TGTGCCAGCAGTTTAGATCGGACGAGCGGGATTTTCTTT.

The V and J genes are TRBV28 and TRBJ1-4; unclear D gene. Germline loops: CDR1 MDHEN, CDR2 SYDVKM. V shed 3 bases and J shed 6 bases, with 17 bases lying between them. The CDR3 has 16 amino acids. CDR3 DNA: TGTGCCAGCAGTTTTTCACGAACTGCCTACGATGAAAAACTGTTTTTT. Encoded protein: CASSFSRTAYDEKLFF.

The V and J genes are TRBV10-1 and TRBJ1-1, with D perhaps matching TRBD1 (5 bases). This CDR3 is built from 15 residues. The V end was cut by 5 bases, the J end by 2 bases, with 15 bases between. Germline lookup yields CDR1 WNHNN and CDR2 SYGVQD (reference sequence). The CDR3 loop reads CASSPTRGPNTEAFF. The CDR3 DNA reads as TGCGCCAGCAGTCCCACGCGGGGACCTAACACTGAAGCTTTCTTT.